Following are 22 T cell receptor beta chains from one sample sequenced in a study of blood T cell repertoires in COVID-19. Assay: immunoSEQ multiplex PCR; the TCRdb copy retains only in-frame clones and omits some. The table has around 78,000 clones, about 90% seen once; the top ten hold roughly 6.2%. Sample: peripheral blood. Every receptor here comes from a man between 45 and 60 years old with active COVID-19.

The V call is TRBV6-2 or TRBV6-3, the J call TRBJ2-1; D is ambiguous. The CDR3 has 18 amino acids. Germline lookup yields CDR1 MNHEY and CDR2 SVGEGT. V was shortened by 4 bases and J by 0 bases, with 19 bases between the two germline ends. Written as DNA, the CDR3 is TGTGCCAGCAGTTTAGAAGCCCGCTCCTCCCTCTCCTACAATGAGCAGTTCTTC. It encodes CASSLEARSSLSYNEQFF.

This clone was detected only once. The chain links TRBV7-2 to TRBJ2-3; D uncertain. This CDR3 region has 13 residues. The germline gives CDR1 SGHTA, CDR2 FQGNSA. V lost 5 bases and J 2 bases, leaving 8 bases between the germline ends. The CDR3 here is CASSLTDTDTQYF. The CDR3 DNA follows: TGTGCCAGCAGCCTTACTGACACAGATACGCAGTATTTT. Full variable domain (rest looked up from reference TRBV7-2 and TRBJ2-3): GAGVSQSPSNKVTEKGKDVELRCDPISGHTALYWYRQSLGQGLEFLIYFQGNSAPDKSGLPSDRFSAERTGGSVSTLTIQRTQQEDSAVYLCASSLTDTDTQYFGPGTRLTVL.

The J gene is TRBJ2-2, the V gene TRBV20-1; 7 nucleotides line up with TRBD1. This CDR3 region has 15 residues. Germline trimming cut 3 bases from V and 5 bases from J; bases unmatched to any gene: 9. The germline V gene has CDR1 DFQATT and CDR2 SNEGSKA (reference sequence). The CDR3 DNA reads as TGCAGTGCTAGTCCTCTCCCGGGACAGACCGGGGAGCTGTTTTTT. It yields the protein CSASPLPGQTGELFF.

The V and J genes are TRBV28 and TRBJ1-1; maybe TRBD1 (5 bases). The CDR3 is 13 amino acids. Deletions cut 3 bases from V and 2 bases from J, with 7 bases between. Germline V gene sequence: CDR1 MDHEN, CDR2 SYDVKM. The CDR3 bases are TGTGCCAGCAGTTTGACAGAAAACACTGAAGCTTTCTTT. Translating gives CASSLTENTEAFF.

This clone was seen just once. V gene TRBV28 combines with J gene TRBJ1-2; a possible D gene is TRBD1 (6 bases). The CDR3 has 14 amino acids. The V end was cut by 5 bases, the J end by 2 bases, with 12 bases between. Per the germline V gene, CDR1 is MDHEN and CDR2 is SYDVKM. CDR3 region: CASSPGTRNYGYTF. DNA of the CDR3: TGTGCCAGCAGTCCCGGGACAAGAAACTATGGCTACACCTTC.

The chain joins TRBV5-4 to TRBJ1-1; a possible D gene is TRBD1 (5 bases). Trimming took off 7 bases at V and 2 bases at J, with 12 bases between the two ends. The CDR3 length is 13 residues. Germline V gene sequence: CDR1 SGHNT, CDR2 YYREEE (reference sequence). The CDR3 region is CASGTGANTEAFF. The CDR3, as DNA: TGTGCCAGCGGTACAGGCGCCAACACTGAAGCTTTCTTT.

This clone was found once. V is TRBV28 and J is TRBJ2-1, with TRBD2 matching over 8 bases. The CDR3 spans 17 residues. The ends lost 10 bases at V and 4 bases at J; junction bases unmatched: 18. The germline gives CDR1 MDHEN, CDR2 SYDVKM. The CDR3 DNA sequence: TGTGCCACGTCTGGGGTGGGGCCCCCGGGGGGGTACAATGAGCAGTTCTTC. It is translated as CATSGVGPPGGYNEQFF. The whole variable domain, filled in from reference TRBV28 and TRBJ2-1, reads DVKVTQSSRYLVKRTGEKVFLECVQDMDHENMFWYRQDPGLGLRLIYFSYDVKMKEKGDIPEGYSVSREKKERFSLILESASTNQTSMYLCATSGVGPPGGYNEQFFGPGTRLTVL.

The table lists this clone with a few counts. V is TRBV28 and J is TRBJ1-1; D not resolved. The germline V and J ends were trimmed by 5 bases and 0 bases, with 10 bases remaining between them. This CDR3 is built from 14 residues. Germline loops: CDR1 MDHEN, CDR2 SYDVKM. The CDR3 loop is CASSIPGMNTEAFF. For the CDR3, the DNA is TGTGCCAGCAGTATTCCAGGCATGAACACTGAAGCTTTCTTT.

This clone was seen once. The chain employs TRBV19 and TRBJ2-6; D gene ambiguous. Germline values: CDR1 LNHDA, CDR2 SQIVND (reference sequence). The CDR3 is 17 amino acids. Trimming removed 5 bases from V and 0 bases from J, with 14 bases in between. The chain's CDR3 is CASSPFQADSGANVLTF. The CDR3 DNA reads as TGTGCCAGTAGTCCCTTCCAGGCCGACTCTGGGGCCAACGTCCTGACTTTC.

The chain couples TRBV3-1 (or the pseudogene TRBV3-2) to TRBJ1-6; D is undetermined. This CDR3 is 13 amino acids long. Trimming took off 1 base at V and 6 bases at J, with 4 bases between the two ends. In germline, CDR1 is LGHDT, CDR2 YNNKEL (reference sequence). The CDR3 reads CASSQASNSPLHF. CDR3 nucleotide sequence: TGTGCCAGCAGCCAAGCGAGTAATTCACCCCTCCACTTT.

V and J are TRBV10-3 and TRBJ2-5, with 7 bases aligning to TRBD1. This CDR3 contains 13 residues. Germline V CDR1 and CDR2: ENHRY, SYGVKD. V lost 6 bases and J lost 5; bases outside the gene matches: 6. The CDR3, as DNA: TGTGCCATCAGCGGGGACAGAGCCGAGACCCAGTACTTC. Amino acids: CAISGDRAETQYF.

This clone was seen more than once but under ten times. The CDR3: CASSLEGGVNYGYTF. The CDR3 coding sequence is TGTGCCAGCAGTCTTGAGGGGGGGGTTAACTATGGCTACACCTTC. The genes are TRBV6-4 and TRBJ1-2; D is possibly TRBD1 (6 bases). CDR1 MRHNA and CDR2 SNTAGT come from the germline V gene. Trimming shortened V by 5 bases and J by 1 base, and 14 bases separated the two germline ends. The CDR3 length is 15 residues.

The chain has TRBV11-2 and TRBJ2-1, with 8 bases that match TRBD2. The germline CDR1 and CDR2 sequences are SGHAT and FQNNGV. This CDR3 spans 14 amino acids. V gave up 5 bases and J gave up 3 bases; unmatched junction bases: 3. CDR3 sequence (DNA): TGTGCCAGCAGCCCGGGGGGGGACTACAATGAGCAGTTCTTC. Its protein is CASSPGGDYNEQFF.

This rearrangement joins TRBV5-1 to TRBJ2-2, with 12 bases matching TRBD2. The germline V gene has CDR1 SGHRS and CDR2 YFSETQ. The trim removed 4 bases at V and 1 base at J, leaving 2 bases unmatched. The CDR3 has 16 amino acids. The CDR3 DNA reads TGCGCCAGCAGCCGACTAGCGGGGGTGAACACCGGGGAGCTGTTTTTT. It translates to CASSRLAGVNTGELFF.

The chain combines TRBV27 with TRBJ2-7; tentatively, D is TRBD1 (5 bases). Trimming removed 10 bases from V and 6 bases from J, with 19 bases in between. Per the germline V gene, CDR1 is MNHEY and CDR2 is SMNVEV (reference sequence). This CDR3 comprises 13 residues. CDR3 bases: TGTGCCACCAAGCAGGGTCTCCAGGGCGAGCAGTACTTC. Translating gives CATKQGLQGEQYF.

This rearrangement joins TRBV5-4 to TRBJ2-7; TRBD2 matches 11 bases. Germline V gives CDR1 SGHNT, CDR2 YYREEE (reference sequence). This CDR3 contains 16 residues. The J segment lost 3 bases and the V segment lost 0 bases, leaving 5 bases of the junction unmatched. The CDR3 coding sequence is TGTGCCAGCAGCTTGGGGGGGACTAGCGGCCTCTACGAGCAGTACTTC. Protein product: CASSLGGTSGLYEQYF.

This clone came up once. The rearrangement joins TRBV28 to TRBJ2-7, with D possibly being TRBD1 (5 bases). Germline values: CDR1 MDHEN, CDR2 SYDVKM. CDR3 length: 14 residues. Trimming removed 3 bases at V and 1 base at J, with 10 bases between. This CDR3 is CASSLAGLSYEQYF. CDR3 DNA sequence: TGTGCCAGCAGTTTGGCAGGGCTGTCCTACGAGCAGTACTTC.

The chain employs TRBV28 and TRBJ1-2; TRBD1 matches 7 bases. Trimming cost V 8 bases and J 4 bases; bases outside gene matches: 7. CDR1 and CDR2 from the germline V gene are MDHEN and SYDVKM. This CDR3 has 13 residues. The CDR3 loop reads CASGDRAPYGYTF. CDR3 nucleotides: TGTGCCAGCGGAGACAGGGCTCCCTATGGCTACACCTTC.

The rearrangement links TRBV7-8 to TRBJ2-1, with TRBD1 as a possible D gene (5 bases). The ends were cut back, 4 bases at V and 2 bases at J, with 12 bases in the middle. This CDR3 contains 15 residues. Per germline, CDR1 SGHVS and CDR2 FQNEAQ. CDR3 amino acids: CASSSQGGPYNEQFF. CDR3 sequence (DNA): TGTGCCAGCAGCTCGCAGGGTGGCCCCTACAATGAGCAGTTCTTC.

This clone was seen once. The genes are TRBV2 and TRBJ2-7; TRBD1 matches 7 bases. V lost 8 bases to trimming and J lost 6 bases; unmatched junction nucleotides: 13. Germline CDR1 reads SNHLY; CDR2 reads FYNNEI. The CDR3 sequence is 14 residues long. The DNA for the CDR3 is TGTGCCAGCGGACGGGACAGCGCCGTATCCGAGCAGTACTTC. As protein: CASGRDSAVSEQYF. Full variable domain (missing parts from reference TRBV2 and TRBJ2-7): EPEVTQTPSHQVTQMGQEVILRCVPISNHLYFYWYRQILGQKVEFLVSFYNNEISEKSEIFDDQFSVERPDGSNFTLKIRSTKLEDSAMYFCASGRDSAVSEQYFGPGTRLTVT.

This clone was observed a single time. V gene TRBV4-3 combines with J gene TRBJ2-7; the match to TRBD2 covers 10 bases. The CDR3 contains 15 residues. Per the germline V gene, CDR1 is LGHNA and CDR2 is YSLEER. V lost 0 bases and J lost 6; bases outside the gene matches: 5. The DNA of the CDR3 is TGCGCCAGCAGCCAAGACAGCGGGGGGGCGAGCGAGCAGTACTTC. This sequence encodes CASSQDSGGASEQYF.

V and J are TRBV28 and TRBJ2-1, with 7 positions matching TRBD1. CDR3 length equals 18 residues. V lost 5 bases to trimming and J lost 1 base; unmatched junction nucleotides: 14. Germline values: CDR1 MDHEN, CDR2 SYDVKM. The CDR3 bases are TGTGCCAGCAGTAGCCAGACAGGGAAACCCAGATCCTACAATGAGCAGTTCTTC. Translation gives CASSSQTGKPRSYNEQFF.